The T cell receptor (beta chain) under discussion was sequenced for a study of T cell responses to AZD1222 COVID-19 vaccine. The study, taken as a whole, reports: Seropositive at baseline were only a handful of AZD1222 recipients. The study found vaccine-associated CD4 TCRs spanning spike, dominant at 160-218 and 743-854. Most donors were white British, females outnumbered males, and clonal diversity was possibly underestimated.

Method: immunoSEQ multiplex PCR; TCRdb's copy keeps in-frame clones and lacks some. Here the sample spans around 170,000 clones, approximately 90% being singletons. On this clone: The antigen remains unidentified.

With 5 bases removed from V and 7 bases from J, the gap between germline ends came to 14 bases. The CDR3 loop spans 13 amino acids. Per the germline V gene, CDR1 is MNHEY and CDR2 is SVGEGT. This sample comprised peripheral blood, obtained on day 0 of AZD1222 vaccination. The TCR comes from an adult in good health. The chain is built from TRBV6-2 or TRBV6-3 and TRBJ1-2, with D possibly matching TRBD1 (5 bases). This CDR3 is CASSLRSRVGYTF. In DNA form, the CDR3 reads TGTGCCAGCAGTCTGAGAAGCAGGGTTGGCTACACCTTC.